The rows below give T cell receptor beta chains drawn from one sample of a study of T cell repertoires in cytomegalovirus infection. These receptors' targets are unknown. MiXCR was run by TCRdb on the reads, yielding one entry per CDR3 protein. Of approximately 340,000 distinct CDR3 sequences listed, around 29% are singletons. Sequenced material: cultured PBMCs, taken from culture after CMV antigen stimulation. These receptors were taken from a human donor in good health (CMV status not recorded). Some clones in this sample may be carry-over from other donors' samples. Both conserved end residues are part of each CDR3. The order of the fields is J gene, clone size, D gene, V gene, CDR3 protein, CDR3 DNA. A D gene is named only where the DNA matches it firmly. Clone size is not always given. Where it is, it says once, few, many or a class for expanded clones.

J gene: TRBJ1-6; clone size: NA; D gene: NA; V gene: TRBV27; CDR3 protein: CASSWGGQGVSPLHF; CDR3 DNA: TGTGCCAGCAGTTGGGGGGGCCAGGGAGTATCACCCCTCCACTTT
J gene: TRBJ2-7; clone size: NA; D gene: NA; V gene: TRBV24-1; CDR3 protein: CATSDGRGYEQYF; CDR3 DNA: TGTGCCACCAGTGATGGCAGGGGATACGAGCAGTACTTC
J gene: TRBJ1-2; clone size: many; D gene: TRBD1; V gene: TRBV11-2; CDR3 protein: CASSFPGTARSRGYTF; CDR3 DNA: TGTGCCAGCAGTTTTCCCGGGACAGCACGATCAAGGGGCTACACCTTC
J gene: TRBJ2-1; clone size: few; D gene: TRBD2; V gene: TRBV7-4; CDR3 protein: CASSPTSGSGDEQFF; CDR3 DNA: TGTGCCAGCAGCCCGACTAGCGGGAGTGGGGATGAGCAGTTCTTC
J gene: TRBJ2-7; clone size: few; D gene: NA; V gene: TRBV6-1; CDR3 protein: CASSRQVGYEQYF; CDR3 DNA: TGTGCCAGCAGTCGACAGGTTGGGTACGAGCAGTACTTC
J gene: TRBJ2-3; clone size: NA; D gene: NA; V gene: TRBV5-4; CDR3 protein: CASSLEEVTDTQYF; CDR3 DNA: TGTGCCAGCAGCTTGGAAGAGGTCACAGATACGCAGTATTTT
J gene: TRBJ1-5; clone size: NA; D gene: NA; V gene: TRBV10-3; CDR3 protein: CAISADNYQPQHF; CDR3 DNA: TGTGCCATCAGTGCTGACAACTATCAGCCCCAGCATTTT
J gene: TRBJ2-1; clone size: NA; D gene: TRBD2; V gene: TRBV29-1; CDR3 protein: CSGGAAGGPSNEQFF; CDR3 DNA: TGCAGCGGGGGAGCCGCGGGAGGGCCGAGCAATGAGCAGTTCTTC
J gene: TRBJ1-3; clone size: NA; D gene: NA; V gene: TRBV20-1; CDR3 protein: CSAIAPRGAFSGNTIYF; CDR3 DNA: TGCAGTGCTATCGCCCCTAGGGGGGCTTTCTCTGGAAACACCATATATTTT
J gene: TRBJ1-3; clone size: NA; D gene: NA; V gene: TRBV30; CDR3 protein: CAWRRVGPRNTIYF; CDR3 DNA: TGTGCCTGGAGGAGGGTAGGGCCGCGAAACACCATATATTTT
J gene: TRBJ2-1; clone size: once; D gene: TRBD2; V gene: TRBV7-6; CDR3 protein: CASSLAAGEDRGEQFF; CDR3 DNA: TGTGCCAGCAGCTTAGCAGCGGGAGAGGATAGGGGTGAGCAGTTCTTC
J gene: TRBJ1-1; clone size: few; D gene: TRBD1; V gene: TRBV12-3/TRBV12-4; CDR3 protein: CASTPDRGKAFF; CDR3 DNA: TGTGCCAGCACCCCGGACAGGGGCAAAGCTTTCTTT
J gene: TRBJ1-1; clone size: many; D gene: NA; V gene: TRBV19; CDR3 protein: CASSTSYATGNTEAFF; CDR3 DNA: TGTGCCAGTAGTACCTCTTATGCGACGGGAAACACTGAAGCTTTCTTT
J gene: TRBJ2-1; clone size: NA; D gene: TRBD2; V gene: TRBV12-3/TRBV12-4; CDR3 protein: CASRKGTSGLNEQFF; CDR3 DNA: TGTGCCAGCAGAAAGGGGACTAGCGGTCTCAATGAGCAGTTCTTC
J gene: TRBJ2-7; clone size: few; D gene: TRBD2; V gene: TRBV28; CDR3 protein: CASSSPSGTGPYEQYF; CDR3 DNA: TGTGCCAGCAGTTCCCCTAGCGGGACGGGGCCCTACGAGCAGTACTTC
J gene: TRBJ1-2; clone size: NA; D gene: NA; V gene: TRBV7-2; CDR3 protein: CASSPSTRPNYGYTF; CDR3 DNA: TGTGCCAGCAGCCCCTCGACAAGGCCCAACTATGGCTACACCTTC
J gene: TRBJ2-7; clone size: NA; D gene: NA; V gene: TRBV5-3; CDR3 protein: CASSLEHNYEQYF; CDR3 DNA: TGTGCCAGCAGCTTGGAGCACAATTACGAGCAGTACTTC
J gene: TRBJ1-2; clone size: NA; D gene: NA; V gene: TRBV2; CDR3 protein: CASSGQGIDGYTF; CDR3 DNA: TGTGCCAGCTCCGGTCAGGGTATTGATGGCTACACCTTC
J gene: TRBJ2-3; clone size: NA; D gene: NA; V gene: TRBV7-3; CDR3 protein: CASSSLGEPTDTQYF; CDR3 DNA: TGTGCCAGCAGCTCCCTGGGGGAGCCAACAGATACGCAGTATTTT
J gene: TRBJ2-1; clone size: few; D gene: TRBD1; V gene: TRBV12-3/TRBV12-4; CDR3 protein: CASSPDRGWEFF; CDR3 DNA: TGTGCCAGCAGCCCGGACAGGGGATGGGAGTTCTTC
J gene: TRBJ2-7; clone size: NA; D gene: TRBD1; V gene: TRBV28; CDR3 protein: CASSPWTGGRYEQYF; CDR3 DNA: TGTGCCAGCAGTCCATGGACAGGGGGCAGGTACGAGCAGTACTTC
J gene: TRBJ1-1; clone size: NA; D gene: NA; V gene: TRBV6-1; CDR3 protein: CASRGVLGMNTEAFF; CDR3 DNA: TGTGCCAGCAGGGGAGTTCTCGGCATGAACACTGAAGCTTTCTTT
J gene: TRBJ2-1; clone size: NA; D gene: NA; V gene: TRBV20-1; CDR3 protein: CSARGVGGPYNEQFF; CDR3 DNA: TGCAGTGCTAGAGGGGTGGGAGGACCCTACAATGAGCAGTTCTTC
J gene: TRBJ1-5; clone size: many; D gene: TRBD1; V gene: TRBV7-8; CDR3 protein: CASSLVVRGRGQPQHF; CDR3 DNA: TGTGCCAGCAGCTTAGTTGTCAGGGGGCGCGGTCAGCCCCAGCATTTT
J gene: TRBJ2-3; clone size: NA; D gene: TRBD2; V gene: TRBV7-2; CDR3 protein: CASSLGLAGGLTDTQYF; CDR3 DNA: TGTGCCAGCAGCTTAGGACTAGCGGGGGGGCTCACAGATACGCAGTATTTT
J gene: TRBJ1-2; clone size: NA; D gene: NA; V gene: TRBV18; CDR3 protein: CASSPVERQNYGGYTF; CDR3 DNA: TGTGCCAGCTCACCAGTGGAGAGACAGAACTATGGAGGCTACACCTTC
J gene: TRBJ1-2; clone size: few; D gene: TRBD1; V gene: TRBV28; CDR3 protein: CASSDRTGLLIYGYTF; CDR3 DNA: TGTGCCAGCAGCGACAGGACAGGCCTGCTCATCTATGGCTACACCTTC
J gene: TRBJ2-3; clone size: NA; D gene: NA; V gene: TRBV7-9; CDR3 protein: CASSLTERSSVVSTDTQYF; CDR3 DNA: TGTGCCAGCAGCTTGACAGAGAGGTCTAGCGTGGTTAGCACAGATACGCAGTATTTT
J gene: TRBJ2-1; clone size: NA; D gene: TRBD2; V gene: TRBV7-3; CDR3 protein: CASSPLGGGGNEQFF; CDR3 DNA: TGTGCCAGCAGCCCACTGGGCGGGGGGGGCAATGAGCAGTTCTTC
J gene: TRBJ1-5; clone size: many; D gene: NA; V gene: TRBV9; CDR3 protein: CASSVGSGDQPQHF; CDR3 DNA: TGTGCCAGCAGCGTAGGGTCTGGTGATCAGCCCCAGCATTTT
J gene: TRBJ1-2; clone size: few; D gene: TRBD1; V gene: TRBV6-5; CDR3 protein: CASRLGQGAYGYTF; CDR3 DNA: TGTGCCAGCAGACTCGGACAGGGGGCCTATGGCTACACCTTC
J gene: TRBJ2-1; clone size: NA; D gene: NA; V gene: TRBV6-5; CDR3 protein: CASSPAGTRNEQFF; CDR3 DNA: TGTGCCAGCAGTCCCGCCGGGACCAGAAATGAGCAGTTCTTC
J gene: TRBJ1-1; clone size: once; D gene: NA; V gene: TRBV6-1; CDR3 protein: CASSERLIEAFF; CDR3 DNA: TGTGCCAGCAGTGAACGACTGATTGAAGCTTTCTTT
J gene: TRBJ1-1; clone size: NA; D gene: NA; V gene: TRBV19; CDR3 protein: CASSIGESNTEAFF; CDR3 DNA: TGTGCCAGTAGTATAGGAGAGAGTAACACTGAAGCTTTCTTT
J gene: TRBJ2-1; clone size: NA; D gene: NA; V gene: TRBV27; CDR3 protein: CASSSQLVSYEQFF; CDR3 DNA: TGTGCCAGCAGTTCCCAACTAGTTAGCTATGAGCAGTTCTTC
J gene: TRBJ2-4; clone size: NA; D gene: NA; V gene: TRBV4-2; CDR3 protein: CASSQDWGDKNIQYF; CDR3 DNA: TGTGCCAGCAGCCAAGATTGGGGCGACAAAAACATTCAGTACTTC
J gene: TRBJ1-1; clone size: NA; D gene: NA; V gene: TRBV7-9; CDR3 protein: CASSLSLTNTEAFF; CDR3 DNA: TGTGCCAGCAGCTTATCACTCACCAACACTGAAGCTTTCTTT
J gene: TRBJ2-1; clone size: NA; D gene: TRBD2; V gene: TRBV11-1; CDR3 protein: CASSGQRGVSEEQFF; CDR3 DNA: TGTGCCAGCAGCGGGCAGCGGGGGGTCAGCGAGGAGCAGTTCTTC
J gene: TRBJ1-2; clone size: NA; D gene: NA; V gene: TRBV3-1; CDR3 protein: CASSESARAYGYTF; CDR3 DNA: TGTGCCAGCAGCGAAAGCGCCAGGGCTTATGGCTACACCTTC
J gene: TRBJ2-5; clone size: few; D gene: TRBD2; V gene: TRBV20-1; CDR3 protein: CSASAGGPKSNETQYF; CDR3 DNA: TGCAGTGCTAGTGCGGGGGGGCCGAAGTCGAACGAGACCCAGTACTTC
J gene: TRBJ1-6; clone size: NA; D gene: NA; V gene: TRBV20-1; CDR3 protein: CSAGGGAESPLHF; CDR3 DNA: TGCAGTGCTGGGGGGGGCGCGGAATCACCCCTCCACTTT
J gene: TRBJ1-1; clone size: NA; D gene: NA; V gene: TRBV28; CDR3 protein: CASSSHPPGRMNTEAFF; CDR3 DNA: TGTGCCAGCAGTTCACACCCCCCGGGCCGGATGAACACTGAAGCTTTCTTT
J gene: TRBJ2-1; clone size: many; D gene: TRBD2; V gene: TRBV7-9; CDR3 protein: CASSLDLAGVYNEQFF; CDR3 DNA: TGTGCCAGCAGCTTAGATCTGGCGGGGGTTTACAATGAGCAGTTCTTC
J gene: TRBJ2-7; clone size: NA; D gene: NA; V gene: TRBV27; CDR3 protein: CASGVNYEQYF; CDR3 DNA: TGTGCCAGCGGAGTTAACTACGAGCAGTACTTC
J gene: TRBJ2-7; clone size: few; D gene: NA; V gene: TRBV10-3; CDR3 protein: CAIRGRLEPYEQYF; CDR3 DNA: TGTGCCATCAGGGGGAGACTAGAACCCTACGAGCAGTACTTC
J gene: TRBJ2-7; clone size: few; D gene: NA; V gene: TRBV20-1; CDR3 protein: CSARGNTYEQYF; CDR3 DNA: TGCAGTGCTAGAGGAAATACCTACGAGCAGTACTTC
J gene: TRBJ2-7; clone size: NA; D gene: TRBD2; V gene: TRBV11-2; CDR3 protein: CASSSTWGKRGEQYF; CDR3 DNA: TGTGCCAGCAGCTCCACGTGGGGCAAGCGGGGCGAGCAGTACTTC
J gene: TRBJ2-7; clone size: NA; D gene: NA; V gene: TRBV9; CDR3 protein: CASSVAKGGLNDEQYF; CDR3 DNA: TGTGCCAGCAGCGTAGCTAAAGGGGGGCTAAACGACGAGCAGTACTTC
J gene: TRBJ2-5; clone size: NA; D gene: NA; V gene: TRBV28; CDR3 protein: CASSPVGAFVQYF; CDR3 DNA: TGTGCCAGCAGTCCAGTGGGGGCTTTCGTCCAGTACTTC
J gene: TRBJ2-7; clone size: few; D gene: NA; V gene: TRBV7-2; CDR3 protein: CASSLAQAAYEQYF; CDR3 DNA: TGTGCCAGCAGCTTAGCGCAGGCAGCCTACGAGCAGTACTTC
J gene: TRBJ1-2; clone size: few; D gene: NA; V gene: TRBV20-1; CDR3 protein: CSARDGGDYGYTF; CDR3 DNA: TGCAGTGCTAGAGATGGCGGGGACTATGGCTACACCTTC
J gene: TRBJ1-2; clone size: many; D gene: TRBD1; V gene: TRBV7-9; CDR3 protein: CASSSQGDGYTF; CDR3 DNA: TGTGCCAGCAGCTCCCAGGGGGATGGCTACACCTTC
J gene: TRBJ1-4; clone size: NA; D gene: NA; V gene: TRBV30; CDR3 protein: CAWRRNDEKLFF; CDR3 DNA: TGTGCCTGGAGGAGGAATGATGAAAAACTGTTTTTT
J gene: TRBJ1-1; clone size: many; D gene: NA; V gene: TRBV7-8; CDR3 protein: CASSLPYRSRDTEAFF; CDR3 DNA: TGTGCCAGCAGCTTACCCTATAGATCCAGGGACACTGAAGCTTTCTTT
J gene: TRBJ1-1; clone size: few; D gene: TRBD1; V gene: TRBV11-2; CDR3 protein: CASSLQRLPGQGSGTEAFF; CDR3 DNA: TGTGCCAGCAGCCTACAAAGGCTCCCGGGACAGGGATCGGGCACTGAAGCTTTCTTT